This T cell receptor beta chain was captured in a study of beta chain features in type 1 diabetes. The wider study: Age, gender, cell numbers and subset yield matched between patients and controls. General observations from the study: For patients and controls alike, PCR might favor shorter templates to the same degree.

Isolated RNA was reverse transcribed in full, so expressed TCRB transcripts were sequenced. Repertoires were generated with immunoSEQ multiplex PCR, while TCRdb's copy carries only in-frame clones and drops some. The sample has 150,000 or so clones, approximately 12% seen once. This clone was picked up a small number of times. Antigen unknown. Each donor gave one heparinised blood draw averaging about 110 mL. Sequenced input: central memory CD4+ T cells from blood. The clonotype comes from a man younger than 35 in good health.

CDR3 bases: TGCAGCGTTGAAGTGACAGACTACACTGAAGCTTTCTTT. Residues: CSVEVTDYTEAFF. This chain joins TRBV29-1 and TRBJ1-1; a weak D match, TRBD1 (5 bases). The germline gives CDR1 SQVTM, CDR2 ANQGSEA. V was clipped by 1 base and J by 3 bases, with 9 bases between them. CDR3 length equals 13 residues.